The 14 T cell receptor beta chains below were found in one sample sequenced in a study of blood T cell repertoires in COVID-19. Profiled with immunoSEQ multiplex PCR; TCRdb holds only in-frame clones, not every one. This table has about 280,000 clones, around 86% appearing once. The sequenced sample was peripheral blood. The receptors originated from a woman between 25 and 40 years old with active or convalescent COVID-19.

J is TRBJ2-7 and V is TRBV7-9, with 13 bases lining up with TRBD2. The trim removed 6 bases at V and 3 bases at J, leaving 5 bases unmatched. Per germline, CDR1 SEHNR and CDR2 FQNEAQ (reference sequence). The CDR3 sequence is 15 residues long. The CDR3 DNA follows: TGTGCCAGCAGAATCGGACTAGCGGGAGACTACGAGCAGTACTTC. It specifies CASRIGLAGDYEQYF.

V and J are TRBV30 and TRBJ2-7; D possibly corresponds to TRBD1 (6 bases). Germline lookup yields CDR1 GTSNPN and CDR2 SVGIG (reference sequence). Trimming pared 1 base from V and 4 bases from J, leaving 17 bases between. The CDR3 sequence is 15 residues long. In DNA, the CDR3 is TGTGCCTGGAGTGGGGGGCAGGGTACCGTGTACGAGCAGTACTTC. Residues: CAWSGGQGTVYEQYF.

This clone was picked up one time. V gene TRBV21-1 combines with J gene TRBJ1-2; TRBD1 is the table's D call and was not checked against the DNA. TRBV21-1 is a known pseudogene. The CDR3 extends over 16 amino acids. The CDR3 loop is CASSKALRLQGDGYTF. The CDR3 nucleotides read TGTGCCAGCAGCAAAGCGCTAAGACTACAGGGTGATGGCTACACCTTC.

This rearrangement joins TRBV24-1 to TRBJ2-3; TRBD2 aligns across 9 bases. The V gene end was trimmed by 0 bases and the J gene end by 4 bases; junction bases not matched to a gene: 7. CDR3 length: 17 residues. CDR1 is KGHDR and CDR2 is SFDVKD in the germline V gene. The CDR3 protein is CATSDLGRRGGPDTQYF. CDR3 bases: TGTGCCACCAGTGATTTGGGCCGGCGGGGGGGCCCAGATACGCAGTATTTT.

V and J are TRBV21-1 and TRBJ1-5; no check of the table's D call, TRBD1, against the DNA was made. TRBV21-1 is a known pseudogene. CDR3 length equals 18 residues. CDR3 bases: TGTGCCAGCAGCCCCCGAGGGCCAGGGGGCGCAGGGAGACAGCCCCAGCATTTT. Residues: CASSPRGPGGAGRQPQHF.

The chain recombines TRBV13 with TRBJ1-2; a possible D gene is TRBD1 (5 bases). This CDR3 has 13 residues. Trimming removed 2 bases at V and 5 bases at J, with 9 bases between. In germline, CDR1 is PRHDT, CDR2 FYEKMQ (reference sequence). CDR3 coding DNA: TGTGCCAGCAGCTTAAGGGGATCATATGGCTACACCTTC. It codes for CASSLRGSYGYTF.

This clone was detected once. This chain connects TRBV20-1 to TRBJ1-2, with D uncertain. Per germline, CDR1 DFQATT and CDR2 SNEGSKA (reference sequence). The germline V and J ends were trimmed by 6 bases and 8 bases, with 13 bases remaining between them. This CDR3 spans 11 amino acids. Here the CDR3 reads CSAHAGVGYTF. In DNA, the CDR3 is TGCAGTGCCCACGCTGGAGTAGGCTACACCTTC.

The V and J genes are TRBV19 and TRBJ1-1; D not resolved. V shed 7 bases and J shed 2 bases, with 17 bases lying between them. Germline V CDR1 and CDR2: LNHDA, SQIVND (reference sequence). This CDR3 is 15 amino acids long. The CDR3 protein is CASKLTEAGNTEAFF. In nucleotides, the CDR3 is TGTGCCAGTAAACTAACCGAAGCGGGCAACACTGAAGCTTTCTTT.

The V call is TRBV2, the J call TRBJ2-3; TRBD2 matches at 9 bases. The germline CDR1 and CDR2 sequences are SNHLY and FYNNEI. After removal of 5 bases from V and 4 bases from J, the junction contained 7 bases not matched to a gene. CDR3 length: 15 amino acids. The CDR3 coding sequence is TGTGCCAGCAGTCATCCGGGACTAGCCGCAGATACGCAGTATTTT. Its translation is CASSHPGLAADTQYF.

CDR3 nucleotides: TGTGCCAGCAGTTTCGGGGACAGGGGTGGCTATGGCTACACCTTC. Encoded protein: CASSFGDRGGYGYTF. V and J are TRBV28 and TRBJ1-2; 10 nucleotides align to TRBD1. CDR1 and CDR2 (germline): MDHEN, SYDVKM. V was pared by 3 bases and J by 4 bases, with 5 bases of the junction left unmatched. The CDR3 is 15 residues long.

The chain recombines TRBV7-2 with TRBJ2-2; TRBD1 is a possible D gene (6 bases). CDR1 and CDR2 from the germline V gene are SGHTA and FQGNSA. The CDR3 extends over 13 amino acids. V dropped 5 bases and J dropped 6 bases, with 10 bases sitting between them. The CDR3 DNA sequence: TGTGCCAGCAGCCGCAGGGGTGCCGGGGAGCTGTTTTTT. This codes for CASSRRGAGELFF.

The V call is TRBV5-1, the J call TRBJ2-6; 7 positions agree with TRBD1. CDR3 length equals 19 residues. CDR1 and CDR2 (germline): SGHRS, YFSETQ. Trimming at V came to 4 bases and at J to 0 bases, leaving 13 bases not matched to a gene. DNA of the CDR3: TGCGCCAGCAGCCCACAACCCGGGACAGCGCTCTCTGGGGCCAACGTCCTGACTTTC. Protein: CASSPQPGTALSGANVLTF.

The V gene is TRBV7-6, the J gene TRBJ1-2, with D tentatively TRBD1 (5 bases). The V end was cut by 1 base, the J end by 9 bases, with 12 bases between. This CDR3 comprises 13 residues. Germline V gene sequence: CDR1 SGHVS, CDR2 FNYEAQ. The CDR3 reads CASSLDQGGSYTF. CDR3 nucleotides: TGTGCCAGCAGCTTAGATCAGGGTGGGAGCTACACCTTC. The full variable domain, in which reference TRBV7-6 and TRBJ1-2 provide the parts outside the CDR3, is GAGVSQSPRYKVTKRGQDVALRCDPISGHVSLYWYRQALGQGPEFLTYFNYEAQQDKSGLPNDRFSAERPEGSISTLTIQRTEQRDSAMYRCASSLDQGGSYTFGSGTRLTVV.

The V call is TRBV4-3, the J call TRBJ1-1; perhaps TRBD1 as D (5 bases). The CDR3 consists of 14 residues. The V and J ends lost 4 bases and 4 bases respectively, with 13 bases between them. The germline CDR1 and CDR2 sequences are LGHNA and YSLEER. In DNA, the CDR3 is TGCGCCAGCAGCCTCTCCGCGGGGGTCACTGAAGCTTTCTTT. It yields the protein CASSLSAGVTEAFF.